This T cell receptor beta chain was identified in a study of response to subunit inactivated influenza vaccine. General observations from the study: Few additional T cells are recruited per seasonal influenza vaccination, authors suggested.

This clonotype has only a few counts. Its antigen is unknown. Germline V gives CDR1 SGHRS, CDR2 YFSETQ. This CDR3 spans 14 amino acids. Deletions cut 4 bases from V and 3 bases from J, with 11 bases between. Each CDR3 protein is one row after TCRdb ran MiXCR on the RT-PCR reads. The table records some 500,000 distinct CDR3 sequences, about 25% of them present only once. This clonotype was obtained from a man aged 45-65 years who received an inactivated influenza vaccine. The material sequenced was CD4+ T cells sorted from PBMCs, taken roughly 5 days after vaccination. The rearrangement links TRBV5-1 to TRBJ1-5; tentative D call: TRBD1 (5 bases). CDR3 sequence reads: CASSERGDNQPQHF. The CDR3 nucleotides read TGCGCCAGCAGCGAGCGGGGGGACAATCAGCCCCAGCATTTT. The full variable domain, in which reference TRBV5-1 and TRBJ1-5 provide the parts outside the CDR3, is KAGVTQTPRYLIKTRGQQVTLSCSPISGHRSVSWYQQTPGQGLQFLFEYFSETQRNKGNFPGRFSGRQFSNSRSEMNVSTLELGDSALYLCASSERGDNQPQHFGDGTRLSIL.